Each of the 4 T cell receptor beta chains below was sequenced from the same sample in a study of CD8 T cells in ankylosing spondylitis (dated by TCRdb to about 2017). Library construction relied on 5' RACE. Sequencing instrument: Illumina HiSeq 2500. Through fastp at Q25 and MiXCR, TCRdb rebuilt clones from the public reads, retaining in-frame beta chains. Every entry covers one CDR3 protein and lists the most common genes and DNA from its rows. This sample is represented by around 120,000 distinct CDR3 sequences; around 8.5% of them were singletons. The top ten constitute 3% to 4% of the sample. Sequencing was done on a sample of blood, either unsorted or a sorted T cell fraction (not recorded which). The receptors here all came from a male donor with ankylosing spondylitis or in good health (not recorded which).

This clonotype was picked up many times. The rearrangement uses TRBV20-1 and TRBJ2-1, with 7 bases aligning to TRBD2. The junction had 4 bases not matched to a gene; V was cut back by 1 base and J by 7 bases. Per germline, CDR1 DFQATT and CDR2 SNEGSKA (reference sequence). The CDR3 spans 13 residues. The CDR3 coding sequence is TGCAGTGCTAGAGCCCCGGGAGGTAATGAGCAGTTCTTC. It translates to CSARAPGGNEQFF.

This clonotype was detected ten times or more. This chain links TRBV12-3 or TRBV12-4 with TRBJ2-5; a possible D gene is TRBD2 (6 bases). This CDR3 spans 15 amino acids. The V end lost 5 bases, the J end lost 1 base, and 14 bases lay between the germline ends. The CDR3, as DNA: TGTGCCAGCAGTCGACTCCGGGGGTTCCAAGAGACCCAGTACTTC. It yields the protein CASSRLRGFQETQYF.

This clonotype was seen ten or more times. This chain uses TRBV12-3 or TRBV12-4 with TRBJ2-1; TRBD2 is a possible D gene (5 bases). The CDR3 is 13 amino acids. Trimming pared 3 bases from V and 8 bases from J, leaving 11 bases between. The CDR3: CASSFGVADEQFF. DNA of the CDR3: TGTGCCAGCAGTTTCGGGGTTGCGGATGAGCAGTTCTTC.

V gene TRBV5-1 combines with J gene TRBJ2-7, with D perhaps TRBD2 (6 bases). This CDR3 comprises 14 residues. Deletions cut 4 bases from V and 2 bases from J, with 13 bases between. Germline loops: CDR1 SGHRS, CDR2 YFSETQ. CDR3 bases: TGCGCCAGCAGCCCACCGGGACTTACCTACGAGCAGTACTTC. Translated, it gives CASSPPGLTYEQYF.